Below, 13 T cell receptor beta chains from the same sample are listed, as sequenced in a study of T cell repertoires in cytomegalovirus infection. TCRdb independently ran MiXCR on the reads; one entry per CDR3 protein. This table holds about half a million distinct CDR3 sequences, approximately 40% found once. The antigens these receptors bind are not known. Sequencing used cultured PBMCs, obtained from culture after CMV antigen stimulation. All receptors derive from a human donor in good health (CMV status not recorded). Some clones in this sample may be carry-over from other donors' samples.

The chain recombines TRBV6-1 with TRBJ2-1; no reliable D call. Germline CDR1 is MNHNS and CDR2 is SASEGT. Trimming pared 6 bases from V and 0 bases from J, leaving 15 bases between. There are 16 residues in the CDR3. CDR3 sequence reads: CASRSGSSRSYNEQFF. The CDR3, as DNA: TGTGCCAGCAGGTCCGGGTCCAGCCGCTCCTACAATGAGCAGTTCTTC.

V usage is TRBV10-2 and J usage is TRBJ2-3, with 14 bases identical to TRBD2. Germline V gene data show CDR1 as WSHSY and CDR2 as SAAADI. The ends lost 5 bases at V and 1 base at J; junction bases unmatched: 5. The CDR3 runs 17 residues. CDR3 in amino acids: CASSPTSGRAGTDTQYF. The CDR3 DNA reads as TGCGCCAGCAGTCCGACTAGCGGGAGGGCTGGCACAGATACGCAGTATTTT.

This chain uses TRBV11-2 with TRBJ2-5; the D gene is possibly TRBD2 (6 bases). CDR3 size: 15 residues. Per the germline V gene, CDR1 is SGHAT and CDR2 is FQNNGV. The ends were cut back, 8 bases at V and 0 bases at J, with 16 bases in the middle. CDR3 region: CASALREWYQETQYF. The CDR3 nucleotides read TGTGCCAGCGCCCTCCGGGAGTGGTACCAAGAGACCCAGTACTTC.

This clonotype has more than one count but fewer than ten. This chain uses TRBV7-6 with TRBJ2-7; D possibly corresponds to TRBD2 (5 bases). The CDR3 runs to 14 residues. Germline CDR1 and CDR2: SGHVS and FNYEAQ. The V end was cut by 0 bases, the J end by 3 bases, with 9 bases between. CDR3 nucleotides: TGTGCCAGCAGCTTAGCGCTGGGAGTCTACGAGCAGTACTTC. Residues: CASSLALGVYEQYF.

This clonotype was recorded many times. The chain combines TRBV7-2 with TRBJ1-1; 8 bases align to TRBD1. The V segment lost 3 bases and the J segment 3 bases; nucleotides outside the gene matches: 3. CDR3 size: 14 residues. In germline, CDR1 is SGHTA, CDR2 FQGNSA. The CDR3 DNA sequence: TGTGCCAGCAGCTTGACAGGGGTTCACACTGAAGCTTTCTTT. As protein: CASSLTGVHTEAFF.

This rearrangement joins TRBV5-4 to TRBJ2-5, with D perhaps TRBD1 (6 bases). Germline values: CDR1 SGHNT, CDR2 YYREEE (reference sequence). There are 12 residues in the CDR3. V gave up 4 bases and J gave up 4 bases, with 8 bases separating them. The CDR3 DNA sequence: TGTGCCAGCAGCGCGACAGGAGAGACCCAGTACTTC. Translation gives CASSATGETQYF.

The CDR3 nucleotides read TGTGCCGGCACCCGCTGGGGGGTTGCGGGCTCCTACGAGCAGTACTTC. It translates to CAGTRWGVAGSYEQYF. The chain carries TRBV7-2 and TRBJ2-7; the D gene is possibly TRBD2 (6 bases). Germline CDR1 is SGHTA and CDR2 is FQGNSA. The CDR3 sequence is 16 residues long. The germline V and J ends were trimmed by 11 bases and 0 bases, with 23 bases remaining between them.

The chain employs TRBV7-2 and TRBJ2-7; TRBD2 matches 9 bases. V trimming: 6 bases; J trimming: 4 bases; junction bases outside the gene matches: 13. The CDR3 contains 16 residues. Germline lookup yields CDR1 SGHTA and CDR2 FQGNSA. CDR3 DNA sequence: TGTGCCAGCAGTCAAGGGCGGGAGGGCCTGAGGTACGAGCAGTACTTC. This sequence encodes CASSQGREGLRYEQYF.

This clonotype occurred once. The chain recombines TRBV20-1 with TRBJ1-1, with 7 nucleotides matching TRBD1. Germline lookup yields CDR1 DFQATT and CDR2 SNEGSKA (reference sequence). The CDR3 loop spans 13 amino acids. Germline trimming cut 5 bases from V and 3 bases from J; bases unmatched to any gene: 6. This CDR3 is CSAVGQQDTEAFF. In DNA, the CDR3 is TGCAGTGCTGTGGGACAGCAAGACACTGAAGCTTTCTTT.

This clonotype has a handful of counts. This chain joins TRBV20-1 and TRBJ2-4, with 7 bases that match TRBD1. V dropped 2 bases and J dropped 2; count of bases not matched to a gene: 18. The CDR3 consists of 19 residues. The germline V gene encodes CDR1 DFQATT and CDR2 SNEGSKA (reference sequence). The CDR3 loop reads CSARPIWGRQGGTKNIQYF. CDR3 in DNA: TGCAGTGCTAGACCGATTTGGGGTAGACAGGGCGGAACCAAAAACATTCAGTACTTC.

J is TRBJ2-2 and V is TRBV2, with TRBD1 matching over 8 bases. V shed 6 bases and J 2 bases; nucleotides not matched to a gene: 8. There are 16 residues in the CDR3. Germline lookup yields CDR1 SNHLY and CDR2 FYNNEI. The CDR3 DNA is TGTGCCAGCAGCTCTCAGGGGGCCCTAAACACCGGGGAGCTGTTTTTT. Amino acid sequence: CASSSQGALNTGELFF. The full variable domain, completed using reference TRBV2 and TRBJ2-2, is EPEVTQTPSHQVTQMGQEVILRCVPISNHLYFYWYRQILGQKVEFLVSFYNNEISEKSEIFDDQFSVERPDGSNFTLKIRSTKLEDSAMYFCASSSQGALNTGELFFGEGSRLTVL.

The rearrangement joins TRBV19 to TRBJ2-5; D uncertain. Trimming cost V 8 bases and J 1 base, with 8 bases left between them. The germline CDR1 and CDR2 sequences are LNHDA and SQIVND (reference sequence). The CDR3 sequence is 12 residues long. CDR3 nucleotides: TGTGCCAGTTCGGCTACCCAAGAGACCCAGTACTTC. Its protein is CASSATQETQYF.

There are a few counts of this clonotype. The rearrangement uses TRBV4-1 and TRBJ2-3; D might be TRBD1 or TRBD2, each matching 6 bases. Germline V CDR1 and CDR2: MGHRA, YSYEKL. Trimming took 2 bases from V and 4 from J, leaving 16 bases between them. CDR3 length: 16 amino acids. Here the CDR3 reads CASSQLEGGSPDTQYF. The DNA of the CDR3 is TGCGCCAGCAGCCAACTGGAAGGGGGGAGTCCAGATACGCAGTATTTT.